This passage covers 27 T cell receptor beta chains from one sample sequenced in a study of T-cell memory formation after mild COVID-19. TCRdb reprocessed the 5' RACE reads with MiXCR, giving one entry per CDR3 protein. Found here are about 240,000 distinct CDR3 sequences, 8% to 9.5% of them singletons; the top ten hold around 21%. The sample comprised PBMCs or a T cell subset sorted from them (not recorded which). The receptors were sampled from a man between 18 and 29 years old who had mild COVID-19 (a few samples of this study predate the infection). Cell type and time point are not known.

This clonotype was counted a few times. The V call is TRBV20-1, the J call TRBJ1-4; no firm D call. Germline-derived CDR1 and CDR2 are DFQATT and SNEGSKA (reference sequence). The CDR3 has 15 residues. Trimming took off 3 bases at V and 7 bases at J, with 18 bases between the two ends. Here the CDR3 reads CSARDTALIVEKLFF. In nucleotides, the CDR3 is TGCAGTGCTAGGGATACCGCTCTTATCGTTGAAAAACTGTTTTTT.

This clonotype was seen a few times. V gene TRBV9 combines with J gene TRBJ1-1; no clear D. The CDR3 totals 15 residues. Germline-derived CDR1 and CDR2 are SGDLS and YYNGEE. The germline V and J ends were trimmed by 0 bases and 1 base, with 10 bases remaining between them. Here the CDR3 DNA reads TGTGCCAGCAGCGTAGACGGTTGGGGGAACACTGAAGCTTTCTTT. This translates into CASSVDGWGNTEAFF. The whole variable domain, remainder taken from reference TRBV9 and TRBJ1-1, is DSGVTQTPKHLITATGQRVTLRCSPRSGDLSVYWYQQSLDQGLQFLIQYYNGEERAKGNILERFSAQQFPDLHSELNLSSLELGDSALYFCASSVDGWGNTEAFFGQGTRLTVV.

This clonotype came up many times. J is TRBJ2-3 and V is TRBV6-5; D possibly uses TRBD1 or TRBD2 (5 bases each). The CDR3 contains 14 residues. V gave up 6 bases and J gave up 4 bases, with 14 bases separating them. Germline loops: CDR1 MNHEY, CDR2 SVGAGI. CDR3 region: CASRTGQAADTQYF. In nucleotides, the CDR3 is TGTGCCAGCAGGACGGGGCAAGCAGCAGATACGCAGTATTTT.

This clonotype has more than one count but fewer than ten. This rearrangement joins TRBV7-9 to TRBJ1-1; D may be TRBD1 (5 bases). Germline V gene lookup returns CDR1 SEHNR and CDR2 FQNEAQ (reference sequence). This CDR3 spans 15 amino acids. Trimming cost V 5 bases and J 2 bases, with 15 bases left between them. CDR3 sequence reads: CASSAQSGQNTEAFF. CDR3 coding DNA: TGTGCCAGCAGCGCCCAATCGGGGCAAAACACTGAAGCTTTCTTT.

This clonotype was recorded at least ten times. Germline and junction disagree at one end, which may indicate a read error. This chain connects TRBV3-1 to TRBJ1-5; D might be TRBD1 (5 bases). This CDR3 region has 13 residues. Per the germline V gene, CDR1 is LGHDT and CDR2 is YNNKEL (reference sequence). CDR3: CASSQAGNQPQHF. The CDR3 DNA reads as TGCGCCAGCAGCCAAGCAGGGAATCAGCCCCAGCATTTT.

In this sample, this clonotype turned up a few times. The chain couples TRBV5-1 to TRBJ2-3; D is unclear. The CDR3 runs to 14 residues. Trimming removed 1 base at V and 4 bases at J, with 10 bases between. Looked up from germline, CDR1 is SGHRS and CDR2 is YFSETQ. The CDR3 nucleotides are TGCGCCAGCAGCTTGCGCAGGCAGCCAGATACGCAGTATTTT. Translation gives CASSLRRQPDTQYF.

This rearrangement joins TRBV12-3 or TRBV12-4 to TRBJ2-1, with 10 bases that match TRBD2. The CDR3 loop spans 15 amino acids. Trimming took 7 bases from V and 9 from J; bases not matched to a gene: 12. The chain's CDR3 is CASNLAGGPASEQFF. The CDR3 DNA reads as TGTGCCAGCAACTTAGCGGGGGGCCCGGCTAGTGAGCAGTTCTTC.

This clonotype has ten or more counts. The chain is built from TRBV9 and TRBJ2-3; 7 positions agree with TRBD2. CDR1 is SGDLS, CDR2 YYNGEE, per germline. The CDR3 totals 15 residues. V lost 4 bases and J lost 3; bases outside the gene matches: 8. This chain's CDR3 is CASSPGAGETDTQYF. CDR3 nucleotides: TGTGCCAGCAGCCCCGGCGCGGGGGAAACAGATACGCAGTATTTT.

This clonotype was found a few times. The chain has TRBV7-6 and TRBJ2-7; maybe TRBD2 (6 bases). Germline loops: CDR1 SGHVS, CDR2 FNYEAQ. The CDR3 runs to 13 residues. Trimming removed 4 bases at V and 1 base at J, with 8 bases between. CDR3 sequence reads: CASSSTSSYEQYF. DNA for the CDR3: TGTGCCAGCAGCTCGACTAGTTCCTACGAGCAGTACTTC.

The CDR3 sequence is CSAPPLVLHTDTQYF. As DNA, the CDR3 is TGCAGTGCCCCCCCTTTAGTGCTCCACACAGATACGCAGTATTTT. V gene TRBV20-1 combines with J gene TRBJ2-3; D gene unclear. CDR3 length: 15 residues. Trimming removed 6 bases at V and 2 bases at J, with 18 bases between. Germline V CDR1 and CDR2: DFQATT, SNEGSKA (reference sequence).

The sample holds many counts of this clonotype. The CDR3 region has the DNA TGTGCCAGCAGCTTAGCAGGGGAACGGGAGCAGTACTTC. This encodes CASSLAGEREQYF. V gene TRBV11-2 combines with J gene TRBJ2-7; D perhaps matches TRBD1 (6 bases). Trimming left V 1 base short and J 7 bases short, with 11 bases between. Per the germline V gene, CDR1 is SGHAT and CDR2 is FQNNGV. The CDR3 is made up of 13 amino acids.

This sequence joins TRBV20-1 and TRBJ1-5, with D unresolved. The germline V gene encodes CDR1 DFQATT and CDR2 SNEGSKA (reference sequence). There are 14 residues in the CDR3. V lost 5 bases and J 0 bases, leaving 11 bases between the germline ends. In nucleotides, the CDR3 is TGCAGTGCTGACCCGTCACATAGCAATCAGCCCCAGCATTTT. Its translation is CSADPSHSNQPQHF.

There are a few counts of this clonotype. The rearrangement links TRBV6-5 to TRBJ1-5; maybe TRBD1 (6 bases). V was pared by 2 bases and J by 6 bases, with 11 bases between. Germline V gives CDR1 MNHEY, CDR2 SVGAGI. The CDR3 contains 14 residues. The CDR3 nucleotides are TGTGCCAGCAGTTACGTTATAGGGGGTCAGCCCCAGCATTTT. Translation: CASSYVIGGQPQHF.

This clonotype was detected a few times. V usage is TRBV6-5 and J usage is TRBJ1-2; the D gene is possibly TRBD1 (5 bases). Trimming stripped 8 bases from V and 8 bases from J, with 18 bases between. CDR3 length equals 13 residues. Per germline, CDR1 MNHEY and CDR2 SVGAGI. CDR3 coding DNA: TGTGCCAGCCGGGACGGCGGTGCTCTAGGCTACACCTTC. It encodes CASRDGGALGYTF.

This clonotype has only a few counts. The CDR3 sequence is CASSARGGLETQYF. As DNA, the CDR3 is TGCGCCAGCAGCGCGAGAGGGGGCCTCGAGACCCAGTACTTC. The chain joins TRBV5-1 to TRBJ2-5; 7 bases agree with TRBD1. With V trimmed by 4 bases and J by 5 bases, 8 bases remained unmatched. The germline V gene encodes CDR1 SGHRS and CDR2 YFSETQ. This CDR3 has 14 amino acids.

The V gene is TRBV4-1, the J gene TRBJ1-3, with D uncertain. The CDR3 has 16 amino acids. Germline values: CDR1 MGHRA, CDR2 YSYEKL. The V end was cut by 5 bases, the J end by 0 bases, with 14 bases between. This CDR3 reads CASSTSGRDSGNTIYF. DNA for the CDR3: TGCGCCAGCAGCACAAGCGGGAGGGACTCTGGAAACACCATATATTTT.

On this clonotype itself: Sequence at one end of the junction differs from germline and may be a read error. The CDR3, as DNA: TGCGCCAGCAGCCAAGTCCAGGGGCACTCCTACAAGCAGTACTTC. This translates into CASSQVQGHSYKQYF. The chain employs TRBV4-1 and TRBJ2-7, with D tentatively TRBD1 (6 bases). Per germline, CDR1 MGHRA and CDR2 YSYEKL. CDR3 length: 15 residues.

The chain couples TRBV27 to TRBJ2-2, with TRBD1 as a possible D gene (5 bases). Trimming removed 3 bases from V and 2 bases from J, with 13 bases in between. The CDR3 runs to 16 residues. Germline V gene lookup returns CDR1 MNHEY and CDR2 SMNVEV (reference sequence). In nucleotides, the CDR3 is TGTGCCAGCAGTTTTTGGGGCATGGTTAACACCGGGGAGCTGTTTTTT. Amino acids: CASSFWGMVNTGELFF.

This chain connects TRBV15 to TRBJ2-7; D is possibly TRBD1 or TRBD2 (5 bases each). The germline CDR1 and CDR2 sequences are LNHNV and YYDKDF (reference sequence). This CDR3 has 17 amino acids. Trimming pared 0 bases from V and 2 bases from J, leaving 17 bases between. The CDR3 loop is CATSRDPGEGRAYEQYV. In nucleotides, the CDR3 is TGTGCCACCAGCAGAGATCCCGGAGAGGGGCGGGCCTACGAGCAGTACGTC.

This chain joins TRBV7-9 and TRBJ1-2; a weak D match, TRBD1 (5 bases). V was shortened by 5 bases and J by 5 bases, with 15 bases between the two germline ends. Germline CDR1 SEHNR, CDR2 FQNEAQ (reference sequence). This CDR3 region has 14 residues. The CDR3 reads CASSDGTPYYGYTF. In DNA form, the CDR3 reads TGTGCCAGCAGCGACGGGACTCCCTATTATGGCTACACCTTC.

CDR3 loop: CASSPSGRGSNQPQHF. The CDR3 region has the DNA TGTGCCAGCAGTCCATCCGGCAGGGGTAGCAATCAGCCCCAGCATTTT. The V and J genes are TRBV5-6 and TRBJ1-5, with a possible D match to TRBD1 (6 bases). CDR3 size: 16 residues. Trimming removed 5 bases at V and 0 bases at J, with 15 bases between. Germline CDR1 reads SGHDT; CDR2 reads YYEEEE. The variable domain in full, completed from reference TRBV5-6 and TRBJ1-5, reads DAGVTQSPTHLIKTRGQQVTLRCSPKSGHDTVSWYQQALGQGPQFIFQYYEEEERQRGNFPDRFSGHQFPNYSSELNVNALLLGDSALYLCASSPSGRGSNQPQHFGDGTRLSIL.

The chain's CDR3 is CASSIPRRVGGTGELFF. The CDR3, as DNA: TGTGCCAGCAGCATCCCTCGGCGTGTCGGAGGCACCGGGGAGCTGTTTTTT. This sequence joins TRBV7-9 and TRBJ2-2, with TRBD2 as a possible D gene (5 bases). The CDR3 sequence is 17 residues long. Per germline, CDR1 SEHNR and CDR2 FQNEAQ (reference sequence). Trimming cost V 5 bases and J 4 bases, with 20 bases left between them.

The V call is TRBV29-1, the J call TRBJ2-1; 8 nucleotides agree with TRBD1. The J segment lost 5 bases and the V segment lost 7 bases, leaving 4 bases of the junction unmatched. The germline V gene encodes CDR1 SQVTM and CDR2 ANQGSEA. This CDR3 has 12 amino acids. Written as DNA, the CDR3 is TGCAGCGCCGTGACAGGGGACAATGAGCAGTTCTTC. It is translated as CSAVTGDNEQFF.

The chain employs TRBV5-1 and TRBJ2-2; no firm D call. Trimming shortened V by 1 base and J by 3 bases, and 10 bases separated the two germline ends. The germline V gene has CDR1 SGHRS and CDR2 YFSETQ. The length of the CDR3 is 15 residues. The CDR3 protein is CASSLSTEDTGELFF. In DNA, the CDR3 is TGCGCCAGCAGCTTGAGTACAGAAGACACCGGGGAGCTGTTTTTT.

The gene calls are TRBV4-3 and TRBJ1-2; TRBD1 agrees at 9 bases. The CDR3 consists of 17 residues. Trimming cost V 0 bases and J 1 base; bases outside gene matches: 6. Per the germline V gene, CDR1 is LGHNA and CDR2 is YSLEER. As DNA, the CDR3 is TGCGCCAGCAGCCAAGACGTAGGGACAGGGAGTAACTATGGCTACACCTTC. Its protein product is CASSQDVGTGSNYGYTF.

This clonotype was observed at least ten times. This chain uses TRBV15 with TRBJ2-5; a possible D gene is TRBD2 (6 bases). The V and J ends lost 9 bases and 5 bases respectively, with 13 bases between them. The CDR3 runs to 12 residues. CDR1 is LNHNV, CDR2 YYDKDF, per germline (reference sequence). CDR3 loop: CATRRGGETQYF. DNA of the CDR3: TGTGCCACTAGGAGGGGTGGGGAGACCCAGTACTTC.

This clonotype has a handful of counts. This chain uses TRBV29-1 with TRBJ1-1; 8 nucleotides match TRBD1. Looked up from germline, CDR1 is SQVTM and CDR2 is ANQGSEA. V was pared by 6 bases and J by 12 bases, with 12 bases of the junction left unmatched. This CDR3 contains 12 residues. CDR3 in DNA: TGCAGCGTCGGGGCTCCCCAGGGGGCGACTTTCTTT. Translating it yields CSVGAPQGATFF.